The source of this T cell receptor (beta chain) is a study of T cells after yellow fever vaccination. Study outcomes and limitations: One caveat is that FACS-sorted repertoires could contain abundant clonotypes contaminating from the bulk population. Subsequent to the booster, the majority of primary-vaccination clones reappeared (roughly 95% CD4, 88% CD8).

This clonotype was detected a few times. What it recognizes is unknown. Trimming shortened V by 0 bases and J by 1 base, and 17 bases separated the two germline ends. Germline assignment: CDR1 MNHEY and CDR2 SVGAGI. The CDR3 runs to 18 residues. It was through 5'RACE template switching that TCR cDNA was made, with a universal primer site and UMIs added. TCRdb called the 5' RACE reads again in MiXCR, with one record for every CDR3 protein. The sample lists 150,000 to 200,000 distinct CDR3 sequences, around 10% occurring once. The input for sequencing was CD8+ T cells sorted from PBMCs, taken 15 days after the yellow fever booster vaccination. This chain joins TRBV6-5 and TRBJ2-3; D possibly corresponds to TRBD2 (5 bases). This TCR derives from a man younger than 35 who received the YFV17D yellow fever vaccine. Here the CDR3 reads CASSYSVVVATRTDTQYF. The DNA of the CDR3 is TGTGCCAGCAGTTACTCGGTTGTGGTAGCGACGCGCACAGATACGCAGTATTTT.